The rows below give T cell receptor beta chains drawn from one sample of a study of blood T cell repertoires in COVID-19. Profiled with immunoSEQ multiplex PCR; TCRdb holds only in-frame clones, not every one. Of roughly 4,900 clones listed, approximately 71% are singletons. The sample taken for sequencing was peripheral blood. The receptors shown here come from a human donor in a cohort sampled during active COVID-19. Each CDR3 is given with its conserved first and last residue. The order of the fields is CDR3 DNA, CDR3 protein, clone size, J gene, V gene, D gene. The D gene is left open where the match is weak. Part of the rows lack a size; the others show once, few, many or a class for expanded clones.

cdr3_nt: TGTGCCAGCAGCTTAGGCGGGACTGAGAGCGAGCAGTACTTC; cdr3_aa: CASSLGGTESEQYF; clone_size: NA; j_call: TRBJ2-7; v_call: TRBV7-2; d_call: NA
cdr3_nt: TGTGCCAGCAGTTTATGGGCAGGGGGACCTCGTGAGCAGTACTTC; cdr3_aa: CASSLWAGGPREQYF; clone_size: NA; j_call: TRBJ2-7; v_call: TRBV28; d_call: TRBD1
cdr3_nt: TGTGCCAGCAGCCACCCATGGACATCCTCCACAGATACGCAGTATTTT; cdr3_aa: CASSHPWTSSTDTQYF; clone_size: once; j_call: TRBJ2-3; v_call: TRBV3-1/TRBV3-2; d_call: NA
cdr3_nt: TGCGCCAGCAGCCGCATTACAGGTCCCTACGAGCAGTACTTC; cdr3_aa: CASSRITGPYEQYF; clone_size: few; j_call: TRBJ2-7; v_call: TRBV4-1; d_call: NA
cdr3_nt: TGTGCCAGCAGCTTAGCGGGGGGATCCACTGAAGCTTTCTTT; cdr3_aa: CASSLAGGSTEAFF; clone_size: NA; j_call: TRBJ1-1; v_call: TRBV11-1; d_call: NA
cdr3_nt: TGCGCCAGCAGGGACAGGGAGGAGACTGGGGCCAACGTCCTGACTTTC; cdr3_aa: CASRDREETGANVLTF; clone_size: NA; j_call: TRBJ2-6; v_call: TRBV5-1; d_call: TRBD1
cdr3_nt: TGTGCCAGCACTAAGGACGGGGGTCTGATGGCACCCCTCCACTTT; cdr3_aa: CASTKDGGLMAPLHF; clone_size: hyperexpanded; j_call: TRBJ1-6; v_call: TRBV27; d_call: NA
cdr3_nt: TGTGCCAGCAGCAGACAGACAGGGCATTACCAAGAGACCCAGTACTTC; cdr3_aa: CASSRQTGHYQETQYF; clone_size: NA; j_call: TRBJ2-5; v_call: TRBV7-2; d_call: TRBD1
cdr3_nt: TGTGCCAGCAGCGACACGACAGGGCAGTCCTACGAGCAGTACTTC; cdr3_aa: CASSDTTGQSYEQYF; clone_size: NA; j_call: TRBJ2-7; v_call: TRBV4-2; d_call: TRBD1
cdr3_nt: TGTGCCAGCAGCTTATCGACAGGGACCTACGAGCAGTACTTC; cdr3_aa: CASSLSTGTYEQYF; clone_size: medium-sized; j_call: TRBJ2-7; v_call: TRBV11-3; d_call: TRBD1
cdr3_nt: TGTGCCAGCAGCTTAGTCCGGGGGACAACTAATGAAAAACTGTTTTTT; cdr3_aa: CASSLVRGTTNEKLFF; clone_size: NA; j_call: TRBJ1-4; v_call: TRBV11-3; d_call: NA
cdr3_nt: TGCGCCAGCAGCCAAGAAGGGACAGGGGGCTACGAGCAGTACTTC; cdr3_aa: CASSQEGTGGYEQYF; clone_size: few; j_call: TRBJ2-7; v_call: TRBV4-3; d_call: TRBD1
cdr3_nt: TGTGCCAGCAGCTTTTTCGGGGGGACCAGCTCCTACGAGCAGTACTTC; cdr3_aa: CASSFFGGTSSYEQYF; clone_size: NA; j_call: TRBJ2-7; v_call: TRBV11-2; d_call: TRBD2
cdr3_nt: TGCGCCAGCAGCTATGAGTACGGTCAGGGGAACACTGAAGCTTTCTTT; cdr3_aa: CASSYEYGQGNTEAFF; clone_size: NA; j_call: TRBJ1-1; v_call: TRBV5-1; d_call: NA
cdr3_nt: TGTGCCAGCTCTCTCGCAAGGGGAAACACCGGGGAGCTGTTTTTT; cdr3_aa: CASSLARGNTGELFF; clone_size: NA; j_call: TRBJ2-2; v_call: TRBV18; d_call: NA
cdr3_nt: TGTGCCAGCAGCCGGGGACAGGGCTGGCAGCCCCAGCATTTT; cdr3_aa: CASSRGQGWQPQHF; clone_size: NA; j_call: TRBJ1-5; v_call: TRBV6-5; d_call: TRBD1
cdr3_nt: TGTGCCAGCAGCGCGACTAGCGGGGACCCAAATGAGCAGTTCTTC; cdr3_aa: CASSATSGDPNEQFF; clone_size: NA; j_call: TRBJ2-1; v_call: TRBV9; d_call: TRBD2
cdr3_nt: TGCGCCAGCAGCCCGGGGGGCGGCAGGAACTCCTACGAGCAGTACTTC; cdr3_aa: CASSPGGGRNSYEQYF; clone_size: NA; j_call: TRBJ2-7; v_call: TRBV4-3; d_call: NA
cdr3_nt: TGTGCCAGCAGCCGTACAGGGGGGCAAGAGACCCAGTACTTC; cdr3_aa: CASSRTGGQETQYF; clone_size: NA; j_call: TRBJ2-5; v_call: TRBV7-9; d_call: TRBD1
cdr3_nt: TGTGCCAGCAGTTACTCGTCAGGGGGCCGAAACGGGGAGCTGTTTTTT; cdr3_aa: CASSYSSGGRNGELFF; clone_size: NA; j_call: TRBJ2-2; v_call: TRBV6-5; d_call: TRBD1
cdr3_nt: TGCGCCAGCAGCCAAACGGCAGGGGGCCTCCGGGTCGATGAGCAGTTCTTC; cdr3_aa: CASSQTAGGLRVDEQFF; clone_size: NA; j_call: TRBJ2-1; v_call: TRBV4-1; d_call: TRBD1
cdr3_nt: TGTGCCAGCAGCCATGGACAGTATGGCTACACCTTC; cdr3_aa: CASSHGQYGYTF; clone_size: NA; j_call: TRBJ1-2; v_call: TRBV11-2; d_call: NA
cdr3_nt: TGTGCCAGTAATGCCAGGGCCGCTTTCGATGAGCAGTTCTTC; cdr3_aa: CASNARAAFDEQFF; clone_size: few; j_call: TRBJ2-1; v_call: TRBV19; d_call: NA
cdr3_nt: TGTGCCAGCAGCCCCCGCCGAGTGGAGTCCAATGAGCAGTTCTTC; cdr3_aa: CASSPRRVESNEQFF; clone_size: NA; j_call: TRBJ2-1; v_call: TRBV9; d_call: NA
cdr3_nt: TGTGCCAGCAGCTTAGCCCCGATGGGGGCCAACGTCCTGACTTTC; cdr3_aa: CASSLAPMGANVLTF; clone_size: once; j_call: TRBJ2-6; v_call: TRBV5-8; d_call: NA
cdr3_nt: TGTGCCAGCAGCCCCAGCGGGGGGGCCCCAGATACGCAGTATTTT; cdr3_aa: CASSPSGGAPDTQYF; clone_size: NA; j_call: TRBJ2-3; v_call: TRBV7-9; d_call: TRBD2
cdr3_nt: TGTGCCAGCAGTGACATCACGGACAGGCAGGCGTTGGTCGAGCAGTACTTC; cdr3_aa: CASSDITDRQALVEQYF; clone_size: NA; j_call: TRBJ2-7; v_call: TRBV2; d_call: TRBD1
cdr3_nt: TGTGCCAGCAGCTCGATCGTCGCAGATGGCTACACCTTC; cdr3_aa: CASSSIVADGYTF; clone_size: NA; j_call: TRBJ1-2; v_call: TRBV5-6; d_call: NA
cdr3_nt: TGCGCCAGCAGCCAAGAGCTCCAGGACTTATATGGCTACACCTTC; cdr3_aa: CASSQELQDLYGYTF; clone_size: large; j_call: TRBJ1-2; v_call: TRBV4-3; d_call: NA
cdr3_nt: TGTGCCAGCAGCCAGGAAGTGGGCTACGAGCAGTACTTC; cdr3_aa: CASSQEVGYEQYF; clone_size: few; j_call: TRBJ2-7; v_call: TRBV11-2; d_call: NA
cdr3_nt: TGTGCCAGCAGCTTAGCCGGGTATGGCTACACCTTC; cdr3_aa: CASSLAGYGYTF; clone_size: NA; j_call: TRBJ1-2; v_call: TRBV7-2; d_call: NA
cdr3_nt: TGTGCCAGCAGCTTAGCTCCAGACAAGACCTACGAGCAGTACTTC; cdr3_aa: CASSLAPDKTYEQYF; clone_size: NA; j_call: TRBJ2-7; v_call: TRBV7-2; d_call: NA
cdr3_nt: TGTGCCAGCAGCTTAGAGTCGGGGAGTCAGTACGAGCAGTACTTC; cdr3_aa: CASSLESGSQYEQYF; clone_size: few; j_call: TRBJ2-7; v_call: TRBV7-6; d_call: NA
cdr3_nt: TGTGCCAGCAGCTTAGCGGGGGCGAGCTCCTACGAGCAGTACTTC; cdr3_aa: CASSLAGASSYEQYF; clone_size: NA; j_call: TRBJ2-7; v_call: TRBV7-2; d_call: NA
cdr3_nt: TGTGCCAGTAGTAAGACAGGGGCGAACACCGGGGAGCTGTTTTTT; cdr3_aa: CASSKTGANTGELFF; clone_size: NA; j_call: TRBJ2-2; v_call: TRBV19; d_call: TRBD1
cdr3_nt: TGTGCCAGCAGCATAACCGCGGGACAGCGGGGAAACACCATATATTTT; cdr3_aa: CASSITAGQRGNTIYF; clone_size: once; j_call: TRBJ1-3; v_call: TRBV7-9; d_call: TRBD1
cdr3_nt: TGTGCCAGCAGCTTAGATTGGAGGGGGCAAGGGTTC; cdr3_aa: CASSLDWRGQGF; clone_size: few; j_call: TRBJ2-7; v_call: TRBV7-9; d_call: NA
cdr3_nt: TGCAGCGTTCATCTACAGGGGAGGAGCACTGAAGCTTTCTTT; cdr3_aa: CSVHLQGRSTEAFF; clone_size: NA; j_call: TRBJ1-1; v_call: TRBV29-1; d_call: TRBD1
cdr3_nt: TGTGCCACCCGGGAAGGAAATCAGCCCCAGCATTTT; cdr3_aa: CATREGNQPQHF; clone_size: once; j_call: TRBJ1-5; v_call: TRBV6-6; d_call: NA
cdr3_nt: TGTGCCAGCAGCTTACTAGCGGGGGGGCCCCGGGAGACCCAGTACTTC; cdr3_aa: CASSLLAGGPRETQYF; clone_size: NA; j_call: TRBJ2-5; v_call: TRBV7-2; d_call: TRBD2
cdr3_nt: TGTGCCATCAGTCCCGGCGGGGGCACCTACAATGAGCAGTTCTTC; cdr3_aa: CAISPGGGTYNEQFF; clone_size: NA; j_call: TRBJ2-1; v_call: TRBV10-3; d_call: NA
cdr3_nt: TGTGCCAGCAGCTTACAGGGGGCCACCTCCTACGAGCAGTACTTC; cdr3_aa: CASSLQGATSYEQYF; clone_size: NA; j_call: TRBJ2-7; v_call: TRBV7-2; d_call: TRBD1
cdr3_nt: TGTGCCAGCAGCCCAAGGACTGATAATCAGCCCCAGCATTTT; cdr3_aa: CASSPRTDNQPQHF; clone_size: few; j_call: TRBJ1-5; v_call: TRBV3-1/TRBV3-2; d_call: NA
cdr3_nt: TGCGCCAGCAGCCAAGGTACCTTCGCCTCGGGAAGGCTAATGAACACTGAAGCTTTCTTT; cdr3_aa: CASSQGTFASGRLMNTEAFF; clone_size: NA; j_call: TRBJ1-1; v_call: TRBV4-1; d_call: NA
cdr3_nt: TGCGCCAGCAGCTTGGCTCTAGGCTCCTACGAGCAGTACTTC; cdr3_aa: CASSLALGSYEQYF; clone_size: NA; j_call: TRBJ2-7; v_call: TRBV5-1; d_call: NA
cdr3_nt: TGTGCCAGCAGTTCATCCCAACAGGGTCAGCAGTTCTTC; cdr3_aa: CASSSSQQGQQFF; clone_size: NA; j_call: TRBJ2-1; v_call: TRBV14; d_call: NA
cdr3_nt: TGTGCCAGTAGTATGGGGCGGTATAGCAATCAGCCCCAGCATTTT; cdr3_aa: CASSMGRYSNQPQHF; clone_size: NA; j_call: TRBJ1-5; v_call: TRBV19; d_call: NA